The clone carrying this TCR beta chain was observed a few times. Its target is unknown. The CDR3 ends on some other residue instead of the conserved phenylalanine or tryptophan, so this is likely a read error. The data originate from a study of identical twins. One entry per CDR3 protein, called by TCRdb with MiXCR from the 5' RACE reads. The sample includes about 250,000 distinct CDR3 sequences, around 8.8% of them seen just once. The V gene's germline CDR1 is SEHNR and CDR2 FQNEAQ (reference sequence). CDR3 length equals 16 residues. The ends lost 3 bases at V and 7 bases at J; junction bases unmatched: 12. General study findings and limits: Fewer insertions marked abundant cord blood beta clonotypes; young adult naive trended weakly, memory not at all.

These data were also reused for a study on yellow fever vaccine responses in identical twins. That paper adds: Twins reportedly showed a vaccine T cell response that seemed partly convergent and partly personalized.

The rearrangement uses TRBV7-9 and TRBJ2-1, with 7 nucleotides matching TRBD2. The clonotype originates from a woman between 18 and 30 years old in good health. Sequencing input: CD8+ T cells sorted from blood. DNA of the CDR3: TGTGCCAGCAGCTTGGAACCCGGGACTACCAATAATGAGCAGTTCCTC. Its protein is CASSLEPGTTNNEQFL.